The T cell receptor (beta chain) described here comes from a study of post-analysis software for immune sequencing data. Study as a whole: Disease courses included relapsing-remitting, secondary progressive and progressive-relapsing multiple sclerosis.

Libraries were made from TCR beta cDNA, and they carried unique molecular identifiers. TCRdb fed the PCR reads into MiXCR, producing one record per CDR3 protein. Of around 400,000 distinct CDR3 sequences in the sample, 30% to 40% were seen once. This clonotype was found a few times. What it recognizes is unknown. This CDR3 contains 13 residues. Trimming stripped 3 bases from V and 9 bases from J, with 9 bases between. Findings of the study overall: Comparison of patients with controls showed 4 to 6 TRBV segments more frequent in patients, TRBV5-6, TRBV5-1 and TRBV20-1 among them.

This rearrangement joins TRBV12-3 or TRBV12-4 to TRBJ1-6, with D possibly being TRBD1 (5 bases). The origin of this receptor is a girl aged 2-10 years with multiple sclerosis. The sequencing sample was made of blood. This CDR3 reads CASSFGAGSPLHF. In DNA, the CDR3 is TGTGCCAGCAGTTTTGGGGCGGGTTCACCCCTCCACTTT.